This passage covers 19 T cell receptor beta chains from one sample sequenced in a study of blood T cell repertoires in COVID-19. Using immunoSEQ multiplex PCR, the repertoire was profiled, and TCRdb retains in-frame clones only, with some absent. The data show about 160,000 clones, more than 75% seen once. Material: peripheral blood. These receptors all stem from a man in his late teens or twenties with acute or convalescent COVID-19.

The rearrangement joins TRBV5-4 to TRBJ1-1; D is undetermined. The germline CDR1 and CDR2 sequences are SGHNT and YYREEE (reference sequence). The CDR3 sequence is 13 residues long. The V end was cut by 4 bases, the J end by 2 bases, with 9 bases between. The CDR3 nucleotides read TGTGCCAGCAGCCGAGATTCCAACACTGAAGCTTTCTTT. As protein: CASSRDSNTEAFF. Full variable domain (outside the CDR3, taken from reference TRBV5-4 and TRBJ1-1): ETGVTQSPTHLIKTRGQQVTLRCSSQSGHNTVSWYQQALGQGPQFIFQYYREEENGRGNFPPRFSGLQFPNYSSELNVNALELDDSALYLCASSRDSNTEAFFGQGTRLTVV.

J is TRBJ2-7 and V is TRBV19, with D perhaps TRBD1 (6 bases). From germline, CDR1 is LNHDA and CDR2 SQIVND (reference sequence). Trimming left V 5 bases short and J 4 bases short, with 12 bases between. The CDR3 totals 13 residues. The chain's CDR3 is CASSPGQRYEQYF. In nucleotides, the CDR3 is TGTGCCAGTAGTCCAGGACAGCGATACGAGCAGTACTTC.

The genes are TRBV4-1 and TRBJ1-2; perhaps TRBD1 as D (6 bases). The CDR3 is 13 residues long. CDR1 MGHRA and CDR2 YSYEKL come from the germline V gene. Between the trimmed V and J ends, which lost 1 base and 5 bases, there was a span of 8 bases. Here the CDR3 reads CASSQVDRYGYTF. For the CDR3, the DNA is TGCGCCAGCAGCCAAGTTGACAGGTATGGCTACACCTTC.

The chain couples TRBV27 to TRBJ1-6, with 9 bases that match TRBD1. Germline V gene sequence: CDR1 MNHEY, CDR2 SMNVEV (reference sequence). V dropped 4 bases and J dropped 7; count of bases not matched to a gene: 2. There are 14 residues in the CDR3. The CDR3: CASSWDRVNSPLHF. In DNA, the CDR3 is TGTGCCAGCAGTTGGGACAGGGTAAATTCACCCCTCCACTTT.

V gene TRBV2 combines with J gene TRBJ1-2, with TRBD1 matching over 7 bases. CDR1 is SNHLY, CDR2 FYNNEI, per germline. The V gene end was trimmed by 3 bases and the J gene end by 4 bases; junction bases not matched to a gene: 8. This CDR3 comprises 15 residues. CDR3 in amino acids: CASSESIRDSYGYTF. CDR3 DNA: TGTGCCAGCAGTGAGTCTATCCGGGACAGCTATGGCTACACCTTC.

The CDR3 DNA reads as TGTGCCAGCTCACCGCGGACAGGTCCTAACTATGGCTACACCTTC. This sequence encodes CASSPRTGPNYGYTF. The V gene is TRBV18, the J gene TRBJ1-2; 7 bases agree with TRBD1. CDR1 and CDR2 from the germline V gene are KGHSH and LQKENI. Trimming removed 3 bases from V and 0 bases from J; junction bases left unmatched: 4. CDR3 length equals 15 residues.

The chain is built from TRBV5-6 and TRBJ2-3, with D maybe TRBD2 (5 bases). The CDR3 is 14 amino acids. Germline V gene data show CDR1 as SGHDT and CDR2 as YYEEEE. The ends were cut back, 4 bases at V and 4 bases at J, with 13 bases in the middle. The CDR3 DNA sequence: TGTGCCAGCAGCGGCGGGCGCGACCCAGATACGCAGTATTTT. Its translation: CASSGGRDPDTQYF.

This chain uses TRBV12-5 with TRBJ1-5; 7 bases map to TRBD1. Germline V gives CDR1 LGHNT, CDR2 FRNRAP. This CDR3 spans 14 amino acids. The trim removed 6 bases at V and 1 base at J, leaving 3 bases unmatched. CDR3 nucleotides: TGTGCTAGTGGGCAGGGGGTAAGCAATCAGCCCCAGCATTTT. Protein sequence: CASGQGVSNQPQHF. The complete variable domain, with remaining parts taken from reference TRBV12-5 and TRBJ1-5, reads DARVTQTPRHKVTEMGQEVTMRCQPILGHNTVFWYRQTMMQGLELLAYFRNRAPLDDSGMPKDRFSAEMPDATLATLKIQPSEPRDSAVYFCASGQGVSNQPQHFGDGTRLSIL.

The chain is built from TRBV4-2 and TRBJ2-5; the match to TRBD2 covers 10 bases. The germline V gene has CDR1 LGHNA and CDR2 YNFKEQ. The V and J ends lost 2 bases and 6 bases, in that order; junction bases with no gene match: 15. CDR3 size: 18 residues. The chain's CDR3 is CASSQFIGASGSIKTQYF. The CDR3 DNA reads as TGTGCCAGCAGCCAATTTATAGGGGCTAGCGGGAGTATAAAGACCCAGTACTTC.

This clone was detected once. The chain has TRBV30 and TRBJ1-5; the match to TRBD1 covers 8 bases. J lost 0 bases, V lost 5 bases, and 15 bases had no gene match. Per germline, CDR1 GTSNPN and CDR2 SVGIG (reference sequence). The CDR3 spans 18 residues. The CDR3 region has the DNA TGTGCCTGGGGTCGACAGGGGAGAGGGTCGTATAGCAATCAGCCCCAGCATTTT. Its protein is CAWGRQGRGSYSNQPQHF.

This clone was seen only a few times. The chain recombines TRBV21-1 with TRBJ2-7; the D call in the table, TRBD1, was not verified against the DNA. TRBV21-1 corresponds to a pseudogene. The CDR3 consists of 15 residues. Here the CDR3 reads CASSKAGTGAYEQYF. CDR3 bases: TGTGCCAGCAGCAAAGCGGGGACAGGGGCCTACGAGCAGTACTTC.

This chain uses TRBV28 with TRBJ2-7; 10 nucleotides align to TRBD1. Germline CDR1 MDHEN, CDR2 SYDVKM. With 5 bases clipped from V and 0 bases from J, the junction kept 4 bases outside the gene matches. The CDR3 spans 15 residues. The CDR3 here is CASSPGTGASYEQYF. CDR3 coding DNA: TGTGCCAGCAGTCCCGGGACAGGGGCCTCCTACGAGCAGTACTTC.

The chain couples TRBV21-1 to TRBJ2-5; the table's D call TRBD1 went unverified against the DNA. TRBV21-1 is reported as a pseudogene. The CDR3 has 20 residues. CDR3 residues: CASSKEIRQDPCPLQETQYF. The CDR3 DNA reads TGTGCCAGCAGCAAAGAGATTAGACAGGATCCTTGCCCACTCCAAGAGACCCAGTACTTC.

This sequence joins TRBV27 and TRBJ2-1; a weak D match, TRBD2 (6 bases). Trimming took 5 bases from V and 2 from J, leaving 10 bases between them. This CDR3 is built from 14 residues. Germline CDR1 is MNHEY and CDR2 is SMNVEV (reference sequence). The CDR3 sequence: CASSEGGPYNEQFF. CDR3 in DNA: TGTGCCAGCAGTGAGGGAGGCCCCTACAATGAGCAGTTCTTC.

This clone was seen once. The chain joins TRBV5-4 to TRBJ1-4; possible D gene TRBD1, 6 bases. Germline-derived CDR1 and CDR2 are SGHNT and YYREEE (reference sequence). The CDR3 length is 13 residues. V gave up 3 bases and J gave up 7 bases, with 10 bases separating them. The CDR3 nucleotides read TGTGCCAGCAGCTGGGGGACATCTGAAAAACTGTTTTTT. It yields the protein CASSWGTSEKLFF.

The rearrangement joins TRBV10-1 to TRBJ1-6, with 10 bases lining up with TRBD1. V lost 4 bases and J lost 8; bases outside the gene matches: 2. This CDR3 has 14 residues. CDR1 and CDR2 (germline): WNHNN, SYGVQD (reference sequence). CDR3: CASSADRGDSPLHF. The CDR3, as DNA: TGCGCCAGCAGTGCGGACAGGGGGGATTCACCCCTCCACTTT.

V and J are TRBV14 and TRBJ1-1; no firm D call. This CDR3 region has 13 residues. Looked up from germline, CDR1 is SGHDN and CDR2 is FVKESK. V dropped 4 bases and J dropped 1 base, with 7 bases sitting between them. The CDR3 protein is CASSRGRNTEAFF. In DNA form, the CDR3 reads TGTGCCAGCAGCCGTGGGAGGAACACTGAAGCTTTCTTT.

V and J are TRBV2 and TRBJ1-2; a weak D match, TRBD1 (5 bases). V gave up 8 bases and J gave up 5 bases, with 18 bases separating them. Germline CDR1 reads SNHLY; CDR2 reads FYNNEI. The CDR3 runs to 14 residues. CDR3 nucleotides: TGTGCCAGCGAGGTCGGGGGAGAGGTTTATGGCTACACCTTC. It yields the protein CASEVGGEVYGYTF.

J is TRBJ2-3 and V is TRBV5-1; weak D call: TRBD2 (6 bases). V lost 4 bases and J lost 4, with 16 bases in between. CDR1 and CDR2 (germline): SGHRS, YFSETQ. This CDR3 comprises 15 residues. The CDR3 DNA sequence: TGCGCCAGCAGCCAGTCCCCCGGGAGCCCAGATACGCAGTATTTT. Translation gives CASSQSPGSPDTQYF.